The T cell receptor (beta chain) under discussion was sequenced for a study of OX40 agonist ivuxolimab in advanced cancers. The study in broad terms: Ivuxolimab, which targeted the costimulatory receptor OX40 (CD134), was an agonistic, fully human IgG2 monoclonal antibody. Intravenous ivuxolimab was administered to patients every 2 weeks at six dose levels: 0.01, 0.1, 0.3, 1.5, 3 and 10 mg/kg. Among the roughly 50 dose-escalation patients, 19 had hepatocellular carcinoma, around 15 melanoma, 9 renal cell carcinoma and 9 head and neck cancer. The dose-escalation cohort was approximately 83% male with a mean age of about 60 years, ranging from roughly 20 to 80. Prior anti-PD-1, anti-PD-L1 or anti-CTLA-4 therapy was permitted, and checkpoint inhibitors had been received by 30% to 40% of dose-escalation patients. Three dose-escalation patients achieved partial responses, one with hepatocellular carcinoma and two with cutaneous melanoma. The point of sequencing TCRbeta in the periphery was to test whether ivuxolimab changed TCR sequence diversity and drove clonal T-cell expansion. The paper describes the monotherapy dose-escalation part (N of about 52 patients) of the phase I trial of ivuxolimab. Overall results and qualifications from the work: Low levels of normalized T-cell clonal expansion were also seen in some nonresponding patients. At doses of 0.1 to 3.0 mg/kg, clonal expansion of both CD4+ and CD8+ T cells in blood was seen between baseline and week 6. In partial responders in the 0.1-3.0 mg/kg groups, normalized peripheral clonal expansion was found to be among the lowest, especially among CD8+ T cells. After ivuxolimab, more expanded clones were found on average in CD8+ T cells than in CD4+ T cells. Which antigens the clonally expanded peripheral T cells were specific for was not determined.

Trimming leaves V shorter by 3 bases and J shorter by 4 bases, with the junction holding 14 bases beyond the gene matches. Taken from the germline V gene, the CDR1 and CDR2 loops are SGHAT and FQNNGV. Including the terminal cysteine and phenylalanine, the CDR3 comprises 17 residues. Only the CDR3 region is kept as DNA, spanning 51 bases read in frame from base 1. As to this clone: This clone's antigen is unknown. Within one base of it there is no much larger clone, and no base qualities were kept.

Patients with autoimmune disease history or receiving systemic immunosuppression were excluded from the trial. Peripheral blood for TCR sequencing was collected from all dose cohorts at baseline, on cycle 4 day 1, and on cycle 7 day 1. Samples came from an open-label, multicenter, first-in-human phase I dose-escalation trial of ivuxolimab. Adults with locally advanced or metastatic head and neck squamous cell, hepatocellular, melanoma or renal cell carcinoma were enrolled in the trial. Before TCR sequencing, CD4+ T cells and CD8+ T cells from peripheral blood were sorted into separate populations. To sequence the TCRbeta CDR3 region, genomic DNA was isolated from the sorted cells. The immunoSEQ Assay was used for sequencing of TCRbeta CDR3 regions. In TCRdb, the immuneACCESS table is reduced to in-frame sequences with V and J assigned. These tables do not hold every clone; where another copy was compared, an unresolved V gene accounts for under half, and the others remain unexplained. The sample includes tens of thousands of clones, with about 95% observed a single time. 9.6% of the sample is taken by the ten largest.

The clonotype was recovered from an adult with an advanced solid tumor such as melanoma, head and neck, liver or kidney cancer. The sample here was CD4+ or CD8+ T cells sorted from blood, taken in a trial of the OX40 agonist ivuxolimab. The chain employs TRBV11-2 and TRBJ2-5; 7 junctional bases match TRBD2. The CDR3 reads as follows: CASSFYPDLGRGETQYF. The DNA sequence is as follows: TGTGCCAGCAGCTTCTACCCCGACCTGGGGAGGGGAGAGACCCAGTACTTC.